The 20 T cell receptor beta chains in this list originate from one sample, sequenced in a study of blood T cell repertoires in COVID-19 (dated by TCRdb to 2020 to 2022). To prepare the library, the immunoSEQ multiplex PCR assay was applied. TCRdb's version of the immuneACCESS table is confined to in-frame rearrangements and falls short of the full clone set. An unresolved V gene accounts for under half of the shortfall where checked; the remainder is of unknown origin. A total of 150,000 to 200,000 clones appear in this sample, about nine tenths of them only once. The leading ten clones occupy about 2% of the sample. The sample was peripheral blood. The receptors were sampled from a man aged 18 to 29 with acute or convalescent COVID-19.

This clone came up a few times. Distinct nucleotide sequences in the sample also encode this CDR3. This sequence joins TRBV5-1 and TRBJ1-2; D gene ambiguous. The CDR3 extends over 14 amino acids. The germline V gene encodes CDR1 SGHRS and CDR2 YFSETQ. V shed 0 bases and J shed 4 bases, with 10 bases lying between them. CDR3: CASSLDTGGYGYTF. The CDR3 DNA is TGCGCCAGCAGCTTGGACACGGGAGGCTATGGCTACACCTTC.

This chain links TRBV19 with TRBJ1-3; possible D gene TRBD1, 6 bases. CDR3 length: 16 residues. Deletions cut 3 bases from V and 2 bases from J, with 14 bases between. CDR1 LNHDA and CDR2 SQIVND come from the germline V gene (reference sequence). CDR3 nucleotide sequence: TGTGCCAGTAGTATCTACAGGGATTCGGCTGGAAACACCATATATTTT. Residues: CASSIYRDSAGNTIYF.

The V and J genes are TRBV12-3 or TRBV12-4 and TRBJ1-1, with 7 positions matching TRBD1. This CDR3 has 13 residues. V was clipped by 3 bases and J by 7 bases; unmatched bases: 5. The CDR3 sequence: CASSFDRVNEAFF. The CDR3 DNA reads as TGTGCCAGCAGTTTCGACAGGGTTAATGAAGCTTTCTTT.

This sequence joins TRBV6-1 and TRBJ2-3; TRBD1 might be the D (5 bases). V was pared by 1 base and J by 1 base, with 6 bases between. This CDR3 has 14 amino acids. Germline V gene data show CDR1 as MNHNS and CDR2 as SASEGT. The CDR3: CASSEEGGTDTQYF. The DNA of the CDR3 is TGTGCCAGCAGTGAAGAAGGGGGCACAGATACGCAGTATTTT.

CDR3 region: CASSVDSAGEGEQFF. The CDR3, as DNA: TGTGCCAGCAGCGTAGATTCAGCGGGAGAGGGGGAGCAGTTCTTC. The V gene is TRBV9, the J gene TRBJ2-1, with 8 bases identical to TRBD2. The CDR3 is 15 residues long. V was pared by 0 bases and J by 10 bases, with 9 bases of the junction left unmatched. Looked up from germline, CDR1 is SGDLS and CDR2 is YYNGEE.

This rearrangement joins TRBV6-6 to TRBJ1-4, with a possible D match to TRBD1 (6 bases). V lost 7 bases and J lost 8, with 17 bases in between. Germline V gene lookup returns CDR1 MNHNY and CDR2 SVGAGI (reference sequence). This CDR3 has 14 residues. The chain's CDR3 is CASKPQGIGEKLFF. In DNA, the CDR3 is TGTGCCAGCAAACCTCAGGGGATCGGCGAAAAACTGTTTTTT.

The chain uses TRBV15 and TRBJ2-3, with 9 bases fitting TRBD1. The CDR3 sequence is 15 residues long. CDR1 and CDR2 (germline): LNHNV, YYDKDF (reference sequence). Trimming took 0 bases from V and 8 from J; bases not matched to a gene: 6. This CDR3 is CATSREDRGLSTQYF. In nucleotides, the CDR3 is TGTGCCACCAGCAGAGAGGACAGGGGATTATCTACGCAGTATTTT.

The chain is built from TRBV3-1 (or the pseudogene TRBV3-2) and TRBJ1-5, with 10 bases that match TRBD1. This CDR3 is 17 amino acids long. V dropped 3 bases and J dropped 6; count of bases not matched to a gene: 11. From germline, CDR1 is LGHDT and CDR2 YNNKEL (reference sequence). The CDR3 DNA follows: TGTGCCAGCAGCCAGACCCTGGGACAGGGGTTTACTCAGCCCCAGCATTTT. Protein: CASSQTLGQGFTQPQHF.

This rearrangement joins TRBV5-5 to TRBJ1-1, with TRBD1 matching over 10 bases. The V gene's germline CDR1 is SGHKS and CDR2 YYEKEE (reference sequence). The CDR3 contains 18 residues. With V trimmed by 4 bases and J by 4 bases, 16 bases remained unmatched. The CDR3 region is CASSLPPGGQGFRTEAFF. The CDR3 DNA reads as TGTGCCAGCAGCCTGCCCCCTGGGGGACAGGGGTTCCGCACTGAAGCTTTCTTT.

The J gene is TRBJ1-1, the V gene TRBV10-1; possibly TRBD1 for D (6 bases). Germline assignment: CDR1 WNHNN and CDR2 SYGVQD (reference sequence). V lost 3 bases and J 3 bases, leaving 8 bases between the germline ends. The CDR3 covers 13 residues. CDR3 sequence reads: CASSDTGYTEAFF. The CDR3 nucleotides read TGCGCCAGCAGTGACACAGGGTACACTGAAGCTTTCTTT.

The chain joins TRBV12-3 or TRBV12-4 to TRBJ2-1, with 11 nucleotides matching TRBD2. CDR3 size: 12 residues. V dropped 5 bases and J dropped 15; count of bases not matched to a gene: 6. The CDR3 sequence: CASSGLAGMWFF. The CDR3, as DNA: TGTGCCAGCAGTGGACTAGCGGGTATGTGGTTCTTC.

This clone is a singleton in its sample. This chain uses TRBV6-1 with TRBJ2-1; 10 bases fit TRBD2. The V gene's germline CDR1 is MNHNS and CDR2 SASEGT. Losses at the gene ends were 2 bases for V and 4 bases for J; bases not matched to a gene: 2. The CDR3 spans 15 residues. In DNA form, the CDR3 reads TGTGCCAGCAGTGAAACTAGCGGGAATTACAATGAGCAGTTCTTC. This sequence encodes CASSETSGNYNEQFF.

The sample holds one count of this clone. This rearrangement joins TRBV29-1 to TRBJ2-7, with 7 bases that match TRBD1. Germline V gene data show CDR1 as SQVTM and CDR2 as ANQGSEA. The trim removed 6 bases at V and 2 bases at J, leaving 10 bases unmatched. The CDR3 loop spans 14 amino acids. The CDR3 loop reads CSVARDSGTYEQYF. CDR3 in DNA: TGCAGCGTCGCCCGGGACAGCGGTACCTACGAGCAGTACTTC.

This CDR3 is CASSPRQVESNSPLHF. DNA for the CDR3: TGTGCCAGCTCACCACGACAGGTGGAATCTAATTCACCCCTCCACTTT. The J gene is TRBJ1-6, the V gene TRBV18, with TRBD1 as a possible D gene (6 bases). The CDR3 is made up of 16 amino acids. The V gene lost 1 base and the J gene lost 6 bases, with 13 bases spanning the gap. The V gene's germline CDR1 is KGHSH and CDR2 LQKENI. Looking up the rest from reference TRBV18 and TRBJ1-6 gives the full variable domain: NAGVMQNPRHLVRRRGQEARLRCSPMKGHSHVYWYRQLPEEGLKFMVYLQKENIIDESGMPKERFSAEFPKEGPSILRIQQVVRGDSAAYFCASSPRQVESNSPLHFGNGTRLTVT.

CDR3 nucleotides: TGTGCCAGCAACCGGAGGATCACAGATACGCAGTATTTT. Its protein product is CASNRRITDTQYF. The J gene is TRBJ2-3, the V gene TRBV9; maybe TRBD2 (5 bases). The CDR3 runs 13 residues. V was trimmed by 6 bases and J by 2 bases, leaving 10 bases between them. The germline V gene has CDR1 SGDLS and CDR2 YYNGEE.

This chain connects TRBV28 to TRBJ1-6; weak D call: TRBD1 (5 bases). Germline V gene data show CDR1 as MDHEN and CDR2 as SYDVKM. The V and J ends lost 2 bases and 0 bases respectively, with 8 bases between them. The CDR3 totals 16 residues. This chain's CDR3 is CASSLPGGSYNSPLHF. The CDR3 DNA is TGTGCCAGCAGTTTACCGGGGGGCTCCTATAATTCACCCCTCCACTTT. The whole variable domain, filled in from reference TRBV28 and TRBJ1-6, reads DVKVTQSSRYLVKRTGEKVFLECVQDMDHENMFWYRQDPGLGLRLIYFSYDVKMKEKGDIPEGYSVSREKKERFSLILESASTNQTSMYLCASSLPGGSYNSPLHFGNGTRLTVT.

The rearrangement uses TRBV28 and TRBJ1-2; D ambiguous. CDR3 length equals 13 residues. V lost 4 bases and J 3 bases, leaving 9 bases between the germline ends. The germline CDR1 and CDR2 sequences are MDHEN and SYDVKM. CDR3: CASSSPTDYGYTF. The CDR3, as DNA: TGTGCCAGCAGTTCCCCTACAGACTATGGCTACACCTTC.

This clone was picked up a small number of times. V is TRBV6-5 and J is TRBJ1-1, with D possibly being TRBD1 (6 bases). CDR1 and CDR2 from the germline V gene are MNHEY and SVGAGI. The V end was cut by 5 bases, the J end by 7 bases, with 17 bases between. This CDR3 has 14 amino acids. The CDR3 loop reads CASSPSRQASEAFF. CDR3 nucleotide sequence: TGTGCCAGCAGTCCTTCCCGACAGGCCAGTGAAGCTTTCTTT.

The V and J genes are TRBV5-1 and TRBJ2-5; 7 positions match TRBD1. Germline CDR1 SGHRS, CDR2 YFSETQ. V was pared by 1 base and J by 2 bases, with 11 bases of the junction left unmatched. The CDR3 runs 17 residues. The CDR3 spells CASSLFGTELIQETQYF. As DNA, the CDR3 is TGCGCCAGCAGCTTGTTCGGGACAGAGCTAATACAAGAGACCCAGTACTTC.

The chain employs TRBV7-9 and TRBJ1-5; 11 bases match TRBD1. The germline gives CDR1 SEHNR, CDR2 FQNEAQ (reference sequence). This CDR3 contains 14 residues. V shed 5 bases and J 4 bases; nucleotides not matched to a gene: 1. The CDR3 spells CASSGQGANQPQHF. The CDR3 region has the DNA TGTGCCAGCAGCGGACAGGGGGCTAATCAGCCCCAGCATTTT.